A selection of T cell receptor beta chains follows, all from one sample in a study of T cells after yellow fever vaccination. MiXCR, run by TCRdb on the 5' RACE reads, gives a single entry per CDR3 protein. The table has about 630,000 distinct CDR3 sequences, 12% seen once. The sample consisted of PBMCs, taken on the day of the yellow fever booster vaccination. The receptor source for this set is a man younger than 45 who received the YFV17D yellow fever vaccine. Each CDR3 is given without its conserved first and last residue.

>TRBV5-1|-
ASREAGGYNEQY
>TRBV6-1|TRBJ2-4
ASSEALTRAKNIQY
>TRBV3-1|TRBJ2-1
ASRDGTSNEQF
>TRBV12-3/TRBV12-4|TRBJ2-5
ASSLRDRGVVQY
>TRBV29-1|TRBJ2-3
SVMGPAGEGDTQY
>TRBV19|TRBJ1-1
ASSIGAAEAF
>TRBV9|TRBJ2-1
ASPTYSGRAYNEQF
>TRBV20-1|TRBJ2-3
SALSSVRTDTQY
>TRBV12-3/TRBV12-4|TRBJ2-4
ASSPKVGAEGPY
>TRBV20-1|TRBJ2-3
LTQRGGGDTQY
>TRBV6-5|TRBJ2-2
ASSYTGLAGPRAGELF
>TRBV7-9|TRBJ2-3
ASEYIGTDTQY
>TRBV9|TRBJ2-1
ASSVGGDGFNEQF
>TRBV29-1|TRBJ2-7
SVRLDPYEQY
>TRBV15|TRBJ2-1
ATSILFSSYNEQF
>TRBV5-4|TRBJ1-4
ASSQNSGYNEKLF
>TRBV12-3/TRBV12-4|TRBJ1-5
ASSRDRVSHSNQPQH
>TRBV20-1|TRBJ2-4
SARAGSQNIQY
>TRBV14|TRBJ2-7
ASSHIGQGYEQY
>TRBV27|TRBJ1-5
ASSPLTGKRGNQPQH
>TRBV14|TRBJ2-1
ASSPLGGRERDEQF
>TRBV30|TRBJ2-7
AWSGPSGIYEQY
>TRBV7-9|TRBJ2-5
ASSLAGSGETQY
>TRBV12-3/TRBV12-4|TRBJ2-7
ASSFPLAGTYEQY
>TRBV28|TRBJ1-4
ASRRQGEKLF
>TRBV18|TRBJ2-7
ASSPFQENYEQY
>TRBV15|TRBJ2-5
ASLLEGETQY
>TRBV5-1|TRBJ2-2
ASSLKGLVNTGELF
>TRBV10-3|TRBJ2-7
AISQGLAGNEQY
>TRBV28|TRBJ1-2
ASSSRVSYT
>TRBV5-4|TRBJ2-1
ASSLGEASYNEQF
>TRBV20-1|TRBJ2-1
SAGPSGNEQF